The source of this T cell receptor (beta chain) is a study of cytomegalovirus exposure and HLA in healthy donors. Study-wide context: About 82 million unique TCRs from HLA-typed donors were held in an early release of data.

Points on this clone: As yet, its antigen is unknown.

Whole-study results and caveats: CMV serostatus was the only recorded immune exposure for donors. In a later analysis, at a false discovery rate of 0.05, 16,951 TCR beta sequences matched HLA alleles. The authors later linked a missense DCLRE1C variant to TCR beta V- and J-gene trimming.

In the PCR, 60 Vbeta and 13 Jbeta primers were used. This table comes from immunoSEQ multiplex PCR, and its TCRdb copy is limited to in-frame clones, with some not included. The sample yields about 88,000 clones, roughly 70% seen once. This TCR came from a woman aged 18-30 years in good health and CMV-seropositive. Sample: PBMCs.

CDR3 in amino acids: CASSVDGGDGTKNIQYF. The CDR3 DNA sequence: TGTGCCAGCAGCGTGGACGGCGGGGATGGAACCAAAAACATTCAGTACTTC. This chain uses TRBV9 with TRBJ2-4; D perhaps matches TRBD2 (6 bases). Per germline, CDR1 SGDLS and CDR2 YYNGEE. Trimming cost V 2 bases and J 2 bases, with 17 bases left between them. The CDR3 sequence is 17 residues long.